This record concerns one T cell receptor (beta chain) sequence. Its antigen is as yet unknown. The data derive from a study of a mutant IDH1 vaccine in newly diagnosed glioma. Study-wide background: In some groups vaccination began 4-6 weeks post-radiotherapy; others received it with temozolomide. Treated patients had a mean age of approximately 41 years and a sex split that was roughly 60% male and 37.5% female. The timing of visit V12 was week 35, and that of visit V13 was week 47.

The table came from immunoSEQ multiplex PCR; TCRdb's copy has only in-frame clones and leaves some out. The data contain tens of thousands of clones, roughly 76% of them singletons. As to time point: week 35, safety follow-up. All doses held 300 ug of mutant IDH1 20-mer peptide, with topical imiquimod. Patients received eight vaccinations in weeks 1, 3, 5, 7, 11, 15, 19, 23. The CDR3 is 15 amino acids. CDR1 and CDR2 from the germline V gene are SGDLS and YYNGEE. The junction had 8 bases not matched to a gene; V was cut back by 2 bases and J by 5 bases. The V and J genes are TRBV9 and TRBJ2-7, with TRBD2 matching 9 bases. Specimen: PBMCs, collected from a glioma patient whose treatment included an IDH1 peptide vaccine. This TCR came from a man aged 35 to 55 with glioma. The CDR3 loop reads CASSVRASGIDEQYF. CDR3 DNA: TGTGCCAGCAGCGTGAGGGCTAGCGGGATCGACGAGCAGTACTTC.